This entry concerns a single T cell receptor beta chain. Antigen unknown. This sample is part of a study of shared clonotypes between healthy human individuals. Study-level results: For sorted subsets, rarefaction showed incomplete sequencing despite large depth. Sharing across a few donors was seen in roughly 5% of naive CD4 clonotypes.

Per the germline V gene, CDR1 is MNHNS and CDR2 is SASEGT. Trimming removed 6 bases from V and 3 bases from J, with 11 bases in between. This CDR3 has 13 residues. Method: immunoSEQ multiplex PCR; TCRdb's copy keeps in-frame clones and lacks some. The sample has 550,000 to 700,000 clones, around three quarters seen once; the top ten hold around 2%. Every contributor of samples was a Caucasian grown-up residing in Nashville, Tennessee. The sample comprised memory CD4+ T cells sorted from blood. Subset of the sample: CD45RA-negative fraction. This receptor was identified in a woman aged 25 to 39 in good health. The gene calls are TRBV6-1 and TRBJ1-2, with D uncertain. CDR3 DNA sequence: TGTGCCAGCAGACTGACCGGGGACTATGGCTACACCTTC. Protein sequence: CASRLTGDYGYTF.